The next 8 T cell receptor beta chains were all read from a single sample in a study of tumor-infiltrating lymphocytes in primary liver carcinoma. It was unsorted whole blood that yielded blood RNA, and germline DNA was also extracted. The template, 450 to 650 ng total RNA, yielded TCR beta cDNA made with a constant-region primer. Amplification in three nested multiplex PCR rounds with slightly modified ARM-PCR gave rise to TCR beta libraries. The two initial PCR rounds, roughly 11 cycles each, used TRBV1-TRBV30 forward and C-beta reverse primers. TCRdb used MiXCR to reprocess the multiplex PCR reads, holding one entry per CDR3 protein. This table holds fewer than 350,000 distinct CDR3 sequences, roughly 60% found once. Sequencing used peripheral blood. The receptors derive from a man aged 35-49 years with primary liver carcinoma and hepatitis B virus infection.

There are a few counts of this clonotype. The rearrangement uses TRBV20-1 and TRBJ1-2, with D unresolved. The CDR3 is made up of 12 amino acids. V dropped 5 bases and J dropped 6 bases, with 13 bases sitting between them. Germline V CDR1 and CDR2: DFQATT, SNEGSKA (reference sequence). CDR3 protein: CSAPTGVNGYTF. The DNA for the CDR3 is TGCAGTGCTCCGACTGGAGTTAATGGCTACACCTTC.

Points on this clonotype: One end of the junction does not line up with germline, which may come from a read error. The genes are TRBV11-1 and TRBJ2-1, with a possible D match to TRBD2 (5 bases). The CDR3 totals 16 residues. The V gene's germline CDR1 is SGHAT and CDR2 FQDESV (reference sequence). DNA of the CDR3: TGTGCCAGCAACTTAGTGACTACTCAACCCTACAATGAGCAATTCTTC. Translated: CASNLVTTQPYNEQFF.

J is TRBJ2-5 and V is TRBV14; D may be TRBD2 (5 bases). Trimming left V 0 bases short and J 5 bases short, with 13 bases between. Per germline, CDR1 SGHDN and CDR2 FVKESK. The CDR3 totals 15 residues. Here the CDR3 reads CASSQEFGDYETQYF. For the CDR3, the DNA is TGTGCCAGCAGCCAAGAATTCGGGGATTACGAGACCCAGTACTTC. Drawing the rest from reference TRBV14 and TRBJ2-5, the complete variable domain is EAGVTQFPSHSVIEKGQTVTLRCDPISGHDNLYWYRRVMGKEIKFLLHFVKESKQDESGMPNNRFLAERTGGTYSTLKVQPAELEDSGVYFCASSQEFGDYETQYFGPGTRLLVL.

A note on this clonotype: It is likely a read error, because the conserved phenylalanine at the end of the CDR3 is missing. The J gene is TRBJ2-1, the V gene TRBV30; possibly TRBD2 for D (5 bases). V lost 5 bases, J lost 1 base, and 18 bases lay in between. CDR3 length: 16 amino acids. Germline V CDR1 and CDR2: GTSNPN, SVGIG (reference sequence). The CDR3 DNA is TGTGCCTGGTGCCGGCCGGGGTCTGAGTCCTACAATGAGCAGTTCTCC. It codes for CAWCRPGSESYNEQFS.

Of note for this clonotype: Germline and junction disagree at one end, which may indicate a read error. This rearrangement joins TRBV6-2 or TRBV6-3 to TRBJ2-2, with D possibly TRBD2 on 5 matching bases. This CDR3 spans 14 amino acids. Germline V lookup: CDR1 MNHEY, CDR2 SVGEGT. The CDR3 loop is CAGSYSWSTGELFF. The CDR3 coding sequence is TGTGCCGGCAGTTACTCTTGGAGCACCGGGGAACTGTTTTTT.

The CDR3 sequence is CASSEKGTGGLFGNTIYF. The CDR3 bases are TGTGCCAGCAGTGAAAAGGGGACAGGGGGTTTGTTTGGAAACACCATATATTTT. The V gene is TRBV6-1, the J gene TRBJ1-3; 11 bases agree with TRBD1. Unmatched junction bases numbered 9, after V lost 2 bases and J lost 3 bases. CDR1 MNHNS and CDR2 SASEGT come from the germline V gene. There are 18 residues in the CDR3.

Notes on this clonotype: The missing conserved phenylalanine or tryptophan at the end of this CDR3 makes a read error likely. Because the CDR3's place on the DNA is in doubt, the DNA is left out and the CDR3 is given as listed by TCRdb. This chain joins TRBV12-3 or TRBV12-4 and TRBJ1-1; the D segment call TRBD1 is taken from the table without a DNA check. The CDR3 totals 16 residues, both ends included. The CDR3 region is CASSPLGGGWNTEDFL.

V and J are TRBV30 and TRBJ2-5, with 8 bases matching TRBD1. After removal of 0 bases from V and 6 bases from J, the junction contained 3 bases not matched to a gene. Germline V gene lookup returns CDR1 GTSNPN and CDR2 SVGIG (reference sequence). The CDR3 is made up of 13 amino acids. The CDR3 loop reads CAWSVTGVKTQYF. The CDR3 DNA reads TGTGCCTGGAGTGTGACAGGGGTGAAGACCCAGTACTTC. The full variable domain, with the rest looked up from reference TRBV30 and TRBJ2-5, is SQTIHQWPATLVQPVGSPLSLECTVEGTSNPNLYWYRQAAGRGLQLLFYSVGIGQISSEVPQNLSASRPQDRQFILSSKKLLLSDSGFYLCAWSVTGVKTQYFGPGTRLLVL.